The 21 T cell receptor beta chains listed next were all sequenced from one sample in a study of shared clonotypes between healthy human individuals. Assay: immunoSEQ multiplex PCR; the TCRdb copy retains only in-frame clones and omits some. Among 2 million to 2.5 million clones listed, roughly 90% were seen once. Source material: naive CD4+ T cells from PBMCs. This sample's subset: CD45RA+ positively selected. Receptors originate from a man younger than 35 in good health. Some clones in this sample may be carry-over from other donors' samples.

The chain joins TRBV28 to TRBJ2-4, with D possibly being TRBD2 (6 bases). Between the trimmed V and J ends, which lost 6 bases and 3 bases, there was a span of 21 bases. This CDR3 spans 17 amino acids. Germline assignment: CDR1 MDHEN and CDR2 SYDVKM. The chain's CDR3 is CASSRPGTSRSKNIQYF. CDR3 sequence (DNA): TGTGCCAGCAGCAGACCTGGGACTTCGAGAAGCAAAAACATTCAGTACTTC.

This chain connects TRBV6-1 to TRBJ2-5; D possibly uses TRBD1 or TRBD2 (5 bases each). The CDR3 is 12 amino acids. Germline V lookup: CDR1 MNHNS, CDR2 SASEGT. Trimming took 7 bases from V and 13 from J, leaving 19 bases between them. The CDR3: CASTMGTDPRYF. The CDR3 region has the DNA TGTGCCAGCACGATGGGGACGGACCCTCGGTACTTC.

V is TRBV7-2 and J is TRBJ2-5; 11 bases agree with TRBD2. CDR3 length: 16 amino acids. Germline CDR1 reads SGHTA; CDR2 reads FQGNSA. V lost 8 bases, J lost 5 bases, and 13 bases stayed unmatched. The CDR3 sequence: CASSPLLAGALETQYF. The CDR3 nucleotides read TGTGCCAGCTCCCCCTTACTAGCGGGAGCACTGGAGACCCAGTACTTC.

The chain combines TRBV4-3 with TRBJ2-5; TRBD1 matches 11 bases. Germline assignment: CDR1 LGHNA and CDR2 YSLEER. The ends lost 3 bases at V and 5 bases at J; junction bases unmatched: 8. This CDR3 contains 16 residues. The CDR3 DNA reads as TGCGCCAGCAGCCAGATTACGGGACAGGGGGACGAGACCCAGTACTTC. It encodes CASSQITGQGDETQYF.

The chain couples TRBV2 to TRBJ1-2; D gene unclear. CDR3 length: 14 residues. V lost 6 bases, J lost 5 bases, and 16 bases lay in between. CDR1 is SNHLY and CDR2 is FYNNEI in the germline V gene. In DNA, the CDR3 is TGTGCCAGCAGCCCAGGAGGGAGTATTTATGGCTACACCTTC. This codes for CASSPGGSIYGYTF.

The chain combines TRBV5-1 with TRBJ2-7, with 9 positions matching TRBD2. Trimming took 4 bases from V and 4 from J; bases not matched to a gene: 3. The V gene's germline CDR1 is SGHRS and CDR2 YFSETQ. The CDR3 contains 13 residues. This CDR3 reads CASSRTSEYEQYF. The CDR3 DNA reads TGCGCCAGCAGCCGGACTAGCGAGTACGAGCAGTACTTC.

This chain links TRBV28 with TRBJ1-1; D is perhaps TRBD1 (5 bases). The CDR3 runs to 12 residues. V was shortened by 8 bases and J by 7 bases, with 14 bases between the two germline ends. The germline V gene encodes CDR1 MDHEN and CDR2 SYDVKM. CDR3 nucleotide sequence: TGTGCCAGCCGCCTACCAGGGCTTGAAGCTTTCTTT. Its translation: CASRLPGLEAFF. The variable domain in full, with the rest retrieved from reference TRBV28 and TRBJ1-1, is DVKVTQSSRYLVKRTGEKVFLECVQDMDHENMFWYRQDPGLGLRLIYFSYDVKMKEKGDIPEGYSVSREKKERFSLILESASTNQTSMYLCASRLPGLEAFFGQGTRLTVV.

The rearrangement uses TRBV7-7 and TRBJ2-3; perhaps TRBD2 as D (6 bases). Germline CDR1 SSHAT, CDR2 FNYEAQ (reference sequence). The CDR3 consists of 14 residues. Trimming stripped 3 bases from V and 2 bases from J, with 9 bases between. CDR3 region: CASSFGGSTDTQYF. CDR3 DNA: TGTGCCAGCAGCTTCGGGGGTTCCACAGATACGCAGTATTTT.

The V gene is TRBV7-2, the J gene TRBJ1-1; D is undetermined. Looked up from germline, CDR1 is SGHTA and CDR2 is FQGNSA. The CDR3 totals 12 residues. V was pared by 5 bases and J by 6 bases, with 10 bases between. DNA of the CDR3: TGTGCCAGCAGCGTCCGGGCGTCTGAAGCTTTCTTT. Its protein product is CASSVRASEAFF. The whole variable domain, filled in from reference TRBV7-2 and TRBJ1-1, reads GAGVSQSPSNKVTEKGKDVELRCDPISGHTALYWYRQSLGQGLEFLIYFQGNSAPDKSGLPSDRFSAERTGGSVSTLTIQRTQQEDSAVYLCASSVRASEAFFGQGTRLTVV.

The rearrangement joins TRBV30 to TRBJ2-3; D is uncertain. The germline V gene encodes CDR1 GTSNPN and CDR2 SVGIG (reference sequence). V was clipped by 0 bases and J by 3 bases, with 10 bases between them. This CDR3 comprises 14 residues. CDR3 bases: TGTGCCTGGAGTGTCGGAAACCCAACAGATACGCAGTATTTT. Translated: CAWSVGNPTDTQYF.

This rearrangement joins TRBV5-1 to TRBJ2-3; 11 nucleotides align to TRBD1. V shed 0 bases, J shed 7 bases, and the junction held 4 bases outside the gene matches. CDR1 is SGHRS, CDR2 YFSETQ, per germline. CDR3 size: 15 residues. CDR3: CASSLAGQGANTQYF. The CDR3 coding sequence is TGCGCCAGCAGCTTGGCCGGACAGGGGGCAAATACGCAGTATTTT.

The chain carries TRBV2 and TRBJ1-5; D is unclear. The germline CDR1 and CDR2 sequences are SNHLY and FYNNEI. This CDR3 has 14 residues. The ends were cut back, 0 bases at V and 6 bases at J, with 9 bases in the middle. CDR3 in DNA: TGTGCCAGCAGTGAAGCGCGAGAGGGTCAGCCCCAGCATTTT. This gives the protein CASSEAREGQPQHF.

The chain uses TRBV29-1 and TRBJ2-7; D not resolved. The germline V and J ends were trimmed by 4 bases and 2 bases, with 12 bases remaining between them. Germline values: CDR1 SQVTM, CDR2 ANQGSEA. This CDR3 region has 13 residues. CDR3 sequence reads: CSVGSQAPYEQYF. The CDR3 DNA is TGCAGCGTTGGGTCCCAGGCCCCCTACGAGCAGTACTTC.

This chain links TRBV27 with TRBJ1-1; 8 bases map to TRBD1. The germline CDR1 and CDR2 sequences are MNHEY and SMNVEV (reference sequence). This CDR3 spans 13 amino acids. J gave up 6 bases and V 4 bases, and 4 bases lay outside the gene matches. DNA of the CDR3: TGTGCCAGCAGTTCAGACAGGGGCGCTGAAGCTTTCTTT. This encodes CASSSDRGAEAFF.

For this clone: Other DNA variants within this sample encode the same CDR3. The V gene is TRBV5-1, the J gene TRBJ2-1; D is perhaps TRBD1 or TRBD2 (5 bases each). The CDR3 contains 14 residues. V was cut by 4 bases and J by 0 bases, with 8 bases left in between. CDR1 and CDR2 (germline): SGHRS, YFSETQ. This CDR3 is CASSEGSSYNEQFF. The CDR3 coding sequence is TGCGCCAGCAGCGAGGGGAGCTCCTACAATGAGCAGTTCTTC.

The DNA of the CDR3 is TGTGCCAGCAGATCGGACAGGGACTATGGCTACACCTTC. Its translation: CASRSDRDYGYTF. This chain links TRBV28 with TRBJ1-2; the match to TRBD1 covers 8 bases. There are 13 residues in the CDR3. The V gene's germline CDR1 is MDHEN and CDR2 SYDVKM. With 6 bases clipped from V and 3 bases from J, the junction kept 3 bases outside the gene matches.

This clone was detected a few times. At the DNA level, this CDR3 is encoded by other sequences in the same sample as well. The chain recombines TRBV30 with TRBJ1-5; 7 nucleotides agree with TRBD1. V was clipped by 3 bases and J by 2 bases; unmatched bases: 7. From germline, CDR1 is GTSNPN and CDR2 SVGIG (reference sequence). The CDR3 is 15 amino acids. The CDR3 loop is CAWSPIDRGNQPQHF. The CDR3, as DNA: TGTGCCTGGAGCCCCATCGACAGGGGCAATCAGCCCCAGCATTTT.

In regard to this clone: Within the sample, other DNA sequences also encode this same CDR3. The J gene is TRBJ2-1, the V gene TRBV28; a weak D match, TRBD1 (6 bases). The CDR3 consists of 13 residues. Germline CDR1 reads MDHEN; CDR2 reads SYDVKM. Trimming pared 1 base from V and 8 bases from J, leaving 9 bases between. The CDR3 sequence: CASSLLSGDEQFF. The CDR3 region has the DNA TGTGCCAGCAGTTTATTATCAGGGGATGAGCAGTTCTTC. The variable domain in full, completed from reference TRBV28 and TRBJ2-1, reads DVKVTQSSRYLVKRTGEKVFLECVQDMDHENMFWYRQDPGLGLRLIYFSYDVKMKEKGDIPEGYSVSREKKERFSLILESASTNQTSMYLCASSLLSGDEQFFGPGTRLTVL.

This chain links TRBV11-2 with TRBJ2-3; D unresolved. Trimming pared 5 bases from V and 2 bases from J, leaving 2 bases between. The V gene's germline CDR1 is SGHAT and CDR2 FQNNGV. This CDR3 contains 11 residues. The CDR3 region is CASSTTDTQYF. DNA of the CDR3: TGTGCCAGCAGCACCACAGATACGCAGTATTTT.

This clone was found once. The chain has TRBV11-2 and TRBJ1-1; D uncertain. With 5 bases removed from V and 4 bases from J, the gap between germline ends came to 11 bases. This CDR3 contains 13 residues. Looked up from germline, CDR1 is SGHAT and CDR2 is FQNNGV. The CDR3 DNA reads TGTGCCAGCAGCCTATCAGGATTCACTGAAGCTTTCTTT. Its protein product is CASSLSGFTEAFF.

The chain recombines TRBV9 with TRBJ1-2; no clear D. In germline, CDR1 is SGDLS, CDR2 YYNGEE. This CDR3 comprises 16 residues. The V end lost 0 bases, the J end lost 0 bases, and 12 bases lay between the germline ends. DNA of the CDR3: TGTGCCAGCAGCGTAGATAGGACTGCTACTAACTATGGCTACACCTTC. Protein: CASSVDRTATNYGYTF.